A selection of T cell receptor beta chains follows, all from one sample in a study of OX40 agonist ivuxolimab in advanced cancers. The assay was immunoSEQ multiplex PCR, and TCRdb's table has in-frame clones only and misses some. The table has some 61,000 clones, roughly 76% seen once. Sequencing was performed on CD4+ or CD8+ T cells sorted from blood, taken in a trial of the OX40 agonist ivuxolimab. These receptors came from an adult with an advanced solid tumor such as melanoma, head and neck, liver or kidney cancer. Both conserved end residues are part of each CDR3. The D gene is left open where the match is weak. Clone size is given for some rows only: seen once, a few or many times, or a class if the clone is expanded.

V gene: TRBV11-2; clone size: once; D gene: -; J gene: TRBJ2-1; CDR3 DNA: TGTGCCAGCAGAAGCTTGAGCAGAAACAATGAGCAGTTCTTC; CDR3 protein: CASRSLSRNNEQFF
V gene: TRBV7-6; clone size: -; D gene: -; J gene: TRBJ2-2; CDR3 DNA: TGTGCCAGCAGCTTATCCCACACCGGGGAGCTGTTTTTT; CDR3 protein: CASSLSHTGELFF
V gene: TRBV6-1; clone size: -; D gene: -; J gene: TRBJ1-5; CDR3 DNA: TGTGCCAGCAGAGGGGTGGGGGTTTCGGGTCAGCCCCAGCATTTT; CDR3 protein: CASRGVGVSGQPQHF
V gene: TRBV30; clone size: -; D gene: TRBD1; J gene: TRBJ1-2; CDR3 DNA: TGTGCCTGGAGTGACGGGGCCGGGACAGGGCTCGGCTACACCTTC; CDR3 protein: CAWSDGAGTGLGYTF
V gene: TRBV4-1; clone size: -; D gene: -; J gene: TRBJ1-1; CDR3 DNA: TGCGCCAGCAGCCAGGGGACACCTACGTTCACTGAAGCTTTCTTT; CDR3 protein: CASSQGTPTFTEAFF
V gene: TRBV7-3; clone size: -; D gene: -; J gene: TRBJ2-1; CDR3 DNA: TGTGCCAGCAGCCCGGGACGGACAAACTATGAGCAGTTCTTC; CDR3 protein: CASSPGRTNYEQFF
V gene: TRBV28; clone size: -; D gene: TRBD1; J gene: TRBJ1-1; CDR3 DNA: TGTGCCAGCAGTACCCCAGGACAGGGAGTTTGGGCTTTCTTT; CDR3 protein: CASSTPGQGVWAFF
V gene: TRBV4-1; clone size: -; D gene: TRBD1; J gene: TRBJ1-3; CDR3 DNA: TGCGCCAGCAGGCGGGGAACAGGGGACGTCTCTGGAAACACCATATATTTT; CDR3 protein: CASRRGTGDVSGNTIYF
V gene: TRBV19; clone size: few; D gene: -; J gene: TRBJ2-7; CDR3 DNA: TGTGCCAGTAGGGACAGCTACGAGCAGTACTTC; CDR3 protein: CASRDSYEQYF
V gene: TRBV18; clone size: -; D gene: -; J gene: TRBJ1-4; CDR3 DNA: TGTGCCAGCTCACGAACTTCGGACCCTGGAGGGGAAAAACTGTTTTTT; CDR3 protein: CASSRTSDPGGEKLFF
V gene: TRBV18; clone size: few; D gene: -; J gene: TRBJ2-1; CDR3 DNA: TGTGCCAGCTCACCACCGGACTTAAACTACAATGAGCAGTTCTTC; CDR3 protein: CASSPPDLNYNEQFF
V gene: TRBV6-5; clone size: -; D gene: TRBD1; J gene: TRBJ1-5; CDR3 DNA: TGTGCCAGCAGTAGGGACAGGTTCGCTCAGCCCCAGCATTTT; CDR3 protein: CASSRDRFAQPQHF
V gene: TRBV5-6; clone size: -; D gene: -; J gene: TRBJ2-7; CDR3 DNA: TGTGCCAGCAGCGGGAGGACAGCAATTTACGAGCAGTACTTC; CDR3 protein: CASSGRTAIYEQYF
V gene: TRBV6-6; clone size: -; D gene: TRBD2; J gene: TRBJ2-3; CDR3 DNA: TGTGCCAGTACACCGGGACTAGCGGTGACAGATACGCAGTATTTT; CDR3 protein: CASTPGLAVTDTQYF
V gene: TRBV6-1; clone size: once; D gene: -; J gene: TRBJ2-7; CDR3 DNA: TGTGCCAGCAGTCGGGGGACAGACTCTGAGCAGTACTTC; CDR3 protein: CASSRGTDSEQYF
V gene: TRBV30; clone size: few; D gene: -; J gene: TRBJ2-1; CDR3 DNA: TGTGCCTGGAGTCCAGGGCAGTACAATGAGCAGTTCTTC; CDR3 protein: CAWSPGQYNEQFF
V gene: TRBV30; clone size: -; D gene: -; J gene: TRBJ2-7; CDR3 DNA: TGTGCCTGGAGTGTGAAAGGGGCCTACGAGCAGTACTTC; CDR3 protein: CAWSVKGAYEQYF
V gene: TRBV27; clone size: -; D gene: -; J gene: TRBJ2-7; CDR3 DNA: TGTGCCAGCAGCTTACTCTCCTACGAGCAGTACTTC; CDR3 protein: CASSLLSYEQYF
V gene: TRBV9; clone size: -; D gene: -; J gene: TRBJ1-4; CDR3 DNA: TGTGCCAGCAGCGTAGGAGGACAGCCTGGTGAAAAACTGTTTTTT; CDR3 protein: CASSVGGQPGEKLFF
V gene: TRBV5-1; clone size: few; D gene: -; J gene: TRBJ1-1; CDR3 DNA: TGCGCCAGCAGCTTGGAAGGGGAGGCTTTCTTT; CDR3 protein: CASSLEGEAFF
V gene: TRBV7-2; clone size: -; D gene: -; J gene: TRBJ2-3; CDR3 DNA: TGTGCCAGCAGCTCCCCCCTGGCTGGGTTGGGAGATACGCAGTATTTT; CDR3 protein: CASSSPLAGLGDTQYF
V gene: TRBV9; clone size: -; D gene: TRBD2; J gene: TRBJ2-1; CDR3 DNA: TGTGCCAGCAGCGTAGTTGCGGGAGGTACCTACAATGAGCAGTTCTTC; CDR3 protein: CASSVVAGGTYNEQFF
V gene: TRBV21-1; clone size: -; D gene: -; J gene: TRBJ2-7; CDR3 DNA: TGTGCCAGCAGCGACGCAACCTACGAGCAGTACTTC; CDR3 protein: CASSDATYEQYF
V gene: TRBV7-3; clone size: once; D gene: TRBD1; J gene: TRBJ1-6; CDR3 DNA: TGTGCCAGCAGCTTGAGGGGGACAGGGACAGCGGGTATCCACTTT; CDR3 protein: CASSLRGTGTAGIHF
V gene: TRBV28; clone size: few; D gene: -; J gene: TRBJ1-6; CDR3 DNA: TGTGCCAGCAGTTTATCAGGGTATAGCTCCTATAATTCACCCCTCCACTTT; CDR3 protein: CASSLSGYSSYNSPLHF
V gene: TRBV7-9; clone size: -; D gene: -; J gene: TRBJ1-3; CDR3 DNA: TGTGCCAGTTTGGGGGTACCAGACACCATATATTTT; CDR3 protein: CASLGVPDTIYF
V gene: TRBV9; clone size: -; D gene: -; J gene: TRBJ2-2; CDR3 DNA: TGTGCCAGCAGACCCGGGACAACGAACACCGGGGAGCTGTTTTTT; CDR3 protein: CASRPGTTNTGELFF
V gene: TRBV10-2; clone size: -; D gene: -; J gene: TRBJ2-7; CDR3 DNA: TGCGCCAGCAGTGATCGAGCCTCGAGCTCCTACGAGCAGTACTTC; CDR3 protein: CASSDRASSSYEQYF
V gene: TRBV5-6; clone size: few; D gene: -; J gene: TRBJ1-5; CDR3 DNA: TGTGCCAGCAGCTCAGGACAGCTCCAGCCCCAGCATTTT; CDR3 protein: CASSSGQLQPQHF
V gene: TRBV18; clone size: -; D gene: -; J gene: TRBJ2-5; CDR3 DNA: TGTGCCAGCTCACCACTAGGGCGAGAGACCCAGTACTTC; CDR3 protein: CASSPLGRETQYF
V gene: TRBV2; clone size: -; D gene: -; J gene: TRBJ2-5; CDR3 DNA: TGTGCCAGCCTGCTTCCGGGAGAGCCCAAGACCCAGTACTTC; CDR3 protein: CASLLPGEPKTQYF